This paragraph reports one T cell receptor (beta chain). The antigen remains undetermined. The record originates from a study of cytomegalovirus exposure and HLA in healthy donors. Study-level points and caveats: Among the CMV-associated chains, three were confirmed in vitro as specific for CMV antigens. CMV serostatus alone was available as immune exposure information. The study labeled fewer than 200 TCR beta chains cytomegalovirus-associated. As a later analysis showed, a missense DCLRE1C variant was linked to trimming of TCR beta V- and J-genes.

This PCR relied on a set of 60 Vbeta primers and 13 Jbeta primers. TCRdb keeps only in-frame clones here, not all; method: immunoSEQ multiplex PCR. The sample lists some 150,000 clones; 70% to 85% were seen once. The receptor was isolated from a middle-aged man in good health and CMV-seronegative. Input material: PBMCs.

The CDR3 reads CSVGGDRGRDYGYTF. The CDR3 coding sequence is TGCAGCGTTGGGGGGGACAGGGGGCGCGACTATGGCTACACCTTC. The chain employs TRBV29-1 and TRBJ1-2; 12 bases are shared with TRBD1. Germline CDR1 is SQVTM and CDR2 is ANQGSEA. V dropped 4 bases and J dropped 3; count of bases not matched to a gene: 6. The CDR3 spans 15 residues. The full variable domain, with the rest looked up from reference TRBV29-1 and TRBJ1-2, is SAVISQKPSRDICQRGTSLTIQCQVDSQVTMMFWYRQQPGQSLTLIATANQGSEATYESGFVIDKFPISRPNLTFSTLTVSNMSPEDSSIYLCSVGGDRGRDYGYTFGSGTRLTVV.